This is a list of T cell receptor beta chains from one sample in a study of blood T cells in healthy people across ages. TCRdb reanalysed the 5' RACE reads using MiXCR and keeps one entry per CDR3 protein. The sample includes 1 million or so distinct CDR3 sequences, about 23% of them seen just once. Separately, the same data were catalogued under a study of T cells of mothers and their children.

Sequenced: blood. All receptors derive from a girl under 10 years old in good health. The CDR3 runs from the conserved cysteine through the conserved F or W. The D gene is left open where the match is weak. Expanded clones get a size class; other rows say once, few or many, or leave the size out.

size	V	J	D	DNA	CDR3
-	TRBV11-1	TRBJ2-7	-	TGTGCCAGCAGCTTAGCGGGCTCCGGCCACAGCGAGCAGTACTTC	CASSLAGSGHSEQYF
-	TRBV7-9	TRBJ2-5	TRBD2	TGTGCCAGCAGCTTGATTAATGTGGCGGGGGGCCAAGAGACCCAGTACTTC	CASSLINVAGGQETQYF
few	TRBV13	TRBJ1-1	TRBD1	TGTGCCAGCAGCACCGGAGCAGGGGGAACTGAAGCTTTCTTT	CASSTGAGGTEAFF
-	TRBV7-9	TRBJ1-2	-	TGTGCCAGCAGCTTAGAGGCTCGAAGTGGAGATGGAGGCTACACCTTC	CASSLEARSGDGGYTF
-	TRBV4-1	TRBJ1-2	TRBD1	TGCGCCAGCAGCCAAGAATCTCAGGAGGACAGGGGTTGCTACACCTTC	CASSQESQEDRGCYTF
-	TRBV7-2	TRBJ2-7	TRBD1	TGTGCCAGCAGCCCCGCCGGCAGGGGGCTCTACGAGCAGTACTTC	CASSPAGRGLYEQYF
-	TRBV4-2	TRBJ1-1	-	TGTGCCAGCAGCCAAGGCCCCAGGGTCATTTCTCTCTTT	CASSQGPRVISLF
few	TRBV13	TRBJ2-4	-	TGTGCCAGCAGCTACGGGGGCGTCAAAAACATTCAGTACTTC	CASSYGGVKNIQYF
few	TRBV29-1	TRBJ2-1	-	TGCAGCGTTCAACCTGGCTCTCCTGAGCAGTTCTTC	CSVQPGSPEQFF
few	TRBV3-1	TRBJ2-7	TRBD2	TGTGCCAGCAGCTACGCGTCGGGGGGCTACGAGCAGTACTTC	CASSYASGGYEQYF
-	TRBV23-1	TRBJ2-2	-	TGCGCCAGCAGTCCTCATGAGTCAGACAACTCCAAGGGACCCCTTCACACCGGGGAGCTGTTTTTT	CASSPHESDNSKGPLHTGELFF
-	TRBV6-2/TRBV6-3	TRBJ1-5	-	TGTGCCAGCACCCAGAACTTAAATCAGCCCCAGCATTTT	CASTQNLNQPQHF
-	TRBV7-2	TRBJ1-1	TRBD1	TGTGCCAGCAGCTTAGCCGCATCGGGACAGGGAGAAGCTTTCTTT	CASSLAASGQGEAFF
-	TRBV7-9	TRBJ2-6	-	TGTGCCAGCAGCTCAGGACAGCCCTTATCGGGGGCCAACGTCCTGACTTTC	CASSSGQPLSGANVLTF
-	TRBV7-8	TRBJ1-1	-	TGTACCAGCAGCTTCTCCTCTGCTGTGAACACTGAAGCTTTCTTT	CTSSFSSAVNTEAFF
few	TRBV7-2	TRBJ2-7	-	TGTGCCAGCAGCCTAACCCGGGATTCCTACGAGCAGTACTTC	CASSLTRDSYEQYF
few	TRBV20-1	TRBJ2-5	TRBD1	TGCAGTGCTAACCAGGGGGCGGACCAAGAGACCCAGTACTTC	CSANQGADQETQYF
few	TRBV2	TRBJ1-2	-	TGTGCCAGCAGTGAAAGGGAGGCTTCGGGCTACACCTTC	CASSEREASGYTF
few	TRBV4-1	TRBJ2-1	TRBD2	TGCGCCAGCAGCCACCCGGGACTAGCTGTCGGTGAGCAGTTCTTC	CASSHPGLAVGEQFF
-	TRBV6-2/TRBV6-3	TRBJ2-7	TRBD1	TGTGCCAGCAGTAACAGGGGTCCCTTCTACGAGCAGTACTTC	CASSNRGPFYEQYF
few	TRBV28	TRBJ2-7	-	TGTGCCAGCAGTTTAAGCGGGTCCTTCTCCTACGAGCAGTACTTC	CASSLSGSFSYEQYF
-	TRBV25-1	TRBJ2-5	TRBD1	TGTGCCAGCAGACAAGGGACAGGGGAAGAGACCCAGTACTTC	CASRQGTGEETQYF
-	TRBV7-9	TRBJ2-7	-	TGTGCCAGCAGCCCGACCGCTAGGATTTACGAGCAGTACTTC	CASSPTARIYEQYF
few	TRBV7-6	TRBJ2-7	TRBD1	TGTGCCAGCAGCCCACCGGGTGACAGGGGGCACGAGCAGTACTTC	CASSPPGDRGHEQYF
-	TRBV4-1	TRBJ2-7	TRBD1	TGCGCCAGCACCCGGACAGGGGAAGCCCTCGAGCAGTACTTC	CASTRTGEALEQYF
-	TRBV5-1	TRBJ2-5	TRBD2	TGCGCCAGCAGCTTGATGAGCGGGGGGGTTGAGACCCAGTACTTC	CASSLMSGGVETQYF
-	TRBV20-1	TRBJ2-5	TRBD2	TGCAGTGCTCCATCTACTAGCGGGAGTTTTCGGGAGACCCAGTACTTC	CSAPSTSGSFRETQYF
few	TRBV5-1	TRBJ2-7	TRBD1	TGCGCCAGCAGCTTGGCCGGGACAGCATCCTCCTACGAGCAGTACTTC	CASSLAGTASSYEQYF